The 8 T cell receptor beta chains given below trace back to one sample, sequenced in a study of identical twins. TCRdb analysed the 5' RACE reads with MiXCR anew, one entry per CDR3 protein. The repertoire consists of some 730,000 distinct CDR3 sequences, with about 18% occurring once and the leading ten covering around 14%. The same sample was also used in a study of T cells expressing NK-cell markers.

The sequenced material came from PBMCs. These receptors were obtained from a young woman in good health.

J is TRBJ2-3 and V is TRBV6-1; 7 bases align to TRBD1. J gave up 3 bases and V 5 bases, and 8 bases lay outside the gene matches. Germline V CDR1 and CDR2: MNHNS, SASEGT. The CDR3 has 15 amino acids. This chain's CDR3 is CASSITGARTDTQYF. The DNA for the CDR3 is TGTGCCAGCAGTATTACAGGGGCGAGAACAGATACGCAGTATTTT.

The chain joins TRBV7-7 to TRBJ1-1; D is unresolved. Germline CDR1 and CDR2: SSHAT and FNYEAQ (reference sequence). The CDR3 contains 13 residues. Trimming shortened V by 4 bases and J by 0 bases, and 6 bases separated the two germline ends. CDR3 nucleotide sequence: TGTGCCAGCAGCTCCCAGTTGAACACTGAAGCTTTCTTT. Its protein is CASSSQLNTEAFF.

The chain is built from TRBV5-1 and TRBJ2-2, with D tentatively TRBD2 (6 bases). The V gene's germline CDR1 is SGHRS and CDR2 YFSETQ. CDR3 length: 15 residues. Trimming cost V 7 bases and J 1 base, with 14 bases left between them. The chain's CDR3 is CASDSGTLNTGELFF. In DNA, the CDR3 is TGCGCCAGCGATTCCGGGACTTTGAACACCGGGGAGCTGTTTTTT.

A remark on this clonotype: Just one base apart from a much larger clone, this may be a read error. CDR3 DNA: TGTGCCAGCAGCGCCTACTACAATGAGCAGTTCTTC. This translates into CASSAYYNEQFF. The chain combines TRBV9 with TRBJ2-1; D remains ambiguous. The germline V gene encodes CDR1 SGDLS and CDR2 YYNGEE. The CDR3 has 12 amino acids. The germline V and J ends were trimmed by 3 bases and 3 bases, with 4 bases remaining between them.

The CDR3 loop is CASSLHRGRLLAEAFF. CDR3 nucleotides: TGTGCCAGCAGCTTACACAGGGGGCGTTTACTTGCTGAAGCTTTCTTT. The chain carries TRBV7-9 and TRBJ1-1; 9 bases are shared with TRBD1. CDR1 and CDR2 from the germline V gene are SEHNR and FQNEAQ (reference sequence). The V segment lost 2 bases and the J segment 6 bases; nucleotides outside the gene matches: 10. The CDR3 totals 16 residues.

This chain joins TRBV6-1 and TRBJ2-2; TRBD1 agrees at 8 bases. The CDR3 is 13 amino acids. Trimming took 4 bases from V and 7 from J; bases not matched to a gene: 2. CDR1 is MNHNS, CDR2 SASEGT, per germline. The CDR3 loop reads CASSAGGNGELFF. The DNA of the CDR3 is TGTGCCAGCAGTGCAGGGGGCAACGGGGAGCTGTTTTTT.

This clonotype was seen only a few times. V gene TRBV12-3 or TRBV12-4 combines with J gene TRBJ2-1, with D unclear. This CDR3 contains 15 residues. Trimming cost V 8 bases and J 7 bases, with 21 bases left between them. This chain's CDR3 is CASSGRSALYNEQFF. The CDR3 DNA follows: TGTGCCAGCTCTGGCCGGAGCGCTCTGTATAATGAGCAGTTCTTC.

This clonotype was observed at least ten times. The V call is TRBV19, the J call TRBJ1-6; the D is unclear. The CDR3 consists of 17 residues. The V end was cut by 3 bases, the J end by 0 bases, with 12 bases between. From germline, CDR1 is LNHDA and CDR2 SQIVND (reference sequence). CDR3 in amino acids: CASSIRPPSSYNSPLHF. CDR3 sequence (DNA): TGTGCCAGTAGTATTCGCCCGCCCAGCTCCTATAATTCACCCCTCCACTTT.